Listed below are T cell receptor beta chains from one sample, sequenced in a study of CD8+ T cells in alopecia areata. Clones were read by immunoSEQ multiplex PCR, and TCRdb kept only the in-frame ones, dropping some. The table records more than 95,000 clones, 55% to 80% of them present only once. Sequenced: CD4+ T cells sorted from blood. The receptors were gathered from a human donor in good health. CDR3s include the opening cysteine and the closing phenylalanine or tryptophan. Each record gives: V gene, D gene, J gene, clone size, CDR3 DNA, CDR3 protein. D genes are given only for firm matches. Clone size is not always given. Where it is, it says once, few, many or a class for expanded clones.

TRBV30	-	TRBJ2-4	-	TGTGCCTGGAGGATGGGGACCAAAAACATTCAGTACTTC	CAWRMGTKNIQYF
TRBV5-1	TRBD1	TRBJ2-7	-	TGCGCCAGCAGCTCAGCCCGACAGGGCGTGGTTTACGAGCAGTACTTC	CASSSARQGVVYEQYF
TRBV29-1	TRBD2	TRBJ2-1	few	TGCAGCGTTTCGGCGGGGGGGGCGGGCAATGAGCAGTTCTTC	CSVSAGGAGNEQFF
TRBV10-2	TRBD2	TRBJ2-5	-	TGCGCCAGCAGTGACACCGGGACTAGCGGGTGGCAAGAGACCCAGTACTTC	CASSDTGTSGWQETQYF
TRBV30	-	TRBJ1-5	-	TGTGCCTGGAGTGTCCAGGGCGTAATGAATCAGCCCCAGCATTTT	CAWSVQGVMNQPQHF
TRBV7-3	-	TRBJ1-2	few	TGTGCCAGCAGCGCCTACAGGCTACCGCCGGGTGGCTACACCTTC	CASSAYRLPPGGYTF
TRBV30	TRBD1	TRBJ2-7	few	TGTGCCTGGAGGCATAGGACAGGGTTCTACGAGCAGTACTTC	CAWRHRTGFYEQYF
TRBV7-9	-	TRBJ1-3	-	TGTGCCAGCAGCTCCAGGGGTTCTGGAAACACCATATATTTT	CASSSRGSGNTIYF
TRBV4-1	-	TRBJ1-1	-	TGCGCCAGCACGTCAAACCGGGTTAACACTGAAGCTTTCTTT	CASTSNRVNTEAFF
TRBV14	TRBD2	TRBJ2-1	-	TGTGCCAGCAGCCCCCTAGCGGGGTTTGGTGAGCAGTTCTTC	CASSPLAGFGEQFF
TRBV19	TRBD1	TRBJ2-1	medium-sized	TGTGCCAGTAGTATGGCCGGGACAGGTGTCGCGCAGTTCTTC	CASSMAGTGVAQFF
TRBV11-3	-	TRBJ2-1	-	TGTGCCAGCAGCTTAGACAGGTTTTCCACCAATGAGCAGTTCTTC	CASSLDRFSTNEQFF
TRBV2	-	TRBJ1-4	-	TGTGCCAGCAAGGTGGAAAAACTGTTTTTT	CASKVEKLFF
TRBV5-1	-	TRBJ2-6	once	TGCGCCAGCCAGCCGTCTGGGGCCAACGTCCTGACTTTC	CASQPSGANVLTF
TRBV15	TRBD1	TRBJ1-2	-	TGTGCCACCAGCAGAGATGGACAGGGAAGAGTTGGCTACACCTTC	CATSRDGQGRVGYTF
TRBV29-1	TRBD1	TRBJ1-2	few	TGCAGCTTCTCGCAGGGGGACTATGGCTACACCTTC	CSFSQGDYGYTF
TRBV5-1	-	TRBJ1-1	-	TGCGCCAGCAGCTTTGAAGGGGCCAGGAACACTGAAGCTTTCTTT	CASSFEGARNTEAFF
TRBV4-1	TRBD1	TRBJ1-2	-	TGCGCCAGCAGCCTTCAGGACAGGGGCTATGGCTACACCTTC	CASSLQDRGYGYTF
TRBV29-1	-	TRBJ1-1	-	TGCAGCGTTGCAGGGTCTATGAACACTGAAGCTTTCTTT	CSVAGSMNTEAFF
TRBV9	TRBD2	TRBJ2-2	-	TGTGCCAGCAAGGCAGCGGGGATTACCGGGGAGCTGTTTTTT	CASKAAGITGELFF
TRBV30	-	TRBJ1-2	-	TGTGCCTGGAGTACCCGAGAAGGGCGCGCCTATGGCTACACCTTC	CAWSTREGRAYGYTF
TRBV29-1	-	TRBJ2-4	-	TGCAGCGTTCTGCACCAGGGAAACATTCAGTACTTC	CSVLHQGNIQYF
TRBV30	-	TRBJ2-1	-	TGTGCCTCAGGACTACCACGTCGCAATGAGCAGTTCTTC	CASGLPRRNEQFF
TRBV29-1	TRBD1	TRBJ1-2	-	TGCAGCGTTGTGGGACAGCGAAGCTATGGCTACACCTTC	CSVVGQRSYGYTF
TRBV9	TRBD1	TRBJ1-1	-	TGTGCCAGCAGCATTCAGGGGGCGGCCACTGAAGCTTTCTTT	CASSIQGAATEAFF
TRBV9	TRBD2	TRBJ2-2	few	TGTGCCAGCAGCCCCTGGGGGACTAGCGGGAGCACCGGGGAGCTGTTTTTT	CASSPWGTSGSTGELFF
TRBV4-1	-	TRBJ1-4	-	TGCGCCAGCAGCCAAGAAGGAACAGGGACAACTAATGAAAAACTGTTTTTT	CASSQEGTGTTNEKLFF
TRBV29-1	-	TRBJ1-2	-	TGCAGCGTTGAGACCGAGATTAGGGCCTATGGCTACACCTTC	CSVETEIRAYGYTF
TRBV5-1	TRBD1	TRBJ2-7	few	TGCGCCAGCAGCTGGACAGGGGATGCGGACGAGCAGTACTTC	CASSWTGDADEQYF
TRBV2	-	TRBJ1-6	-	TGTGCCAGCACGACGGGGACTCGTAATTCACCCCTCCACTTT	CASTTGTRNSPLHF
TRBV5-1	TRBD1	TRBJ1-2	-	TGCGCCAGCAGCCCAGGGGGAAGTAACTATGGCTACACCTTC	CASSPGGSNYGYTF
TRBV29-1	-	TRBJ2-5	-	TGCAGCGCCGGGAGAGGGGAGGTGGAGACCCAGTACTTC	CSAGRGEVETQYF
TRBV2	-	TRBJ2-5	-	TGTGCCAGCAGTGTGGGCGTCCAAGAGACCCAGTACTTC	CASSVGVQETQYF
TRBV30	TRBD1	TRBJ2-7	-	TGTGCCTGGTGCCGCCCCCGGGACAGGGGGCCGGGGGAGCAGTACTTC	CAWCRPRDRGPGEQYF
TRBV6-5	-	TRBJ2-5	once	TGTGCCAGCAGCCCACCCGGGGGAGAGACCCAGTACTTC	CASSPPGGETQYF
TRBV5-6	-	TRBJ1-2	-	TGTGCCAGCAGCGCGGGACGAAACTATGGCTACACCTTC	CASSAGRNYGYTF
TRBV2	-	TRBJ2-3	-	TGTGCCAGCAGTGACGAAGACTACACAGATACGCAGTATTTT	CASSDEDYTDTQYF
TRBV5-4	-	TRBJ2-5	-	TGTGCCAGCAGCCGGGCCCAAGAGACCCAGTACTTC	CASSRAQETQYF
TRBV5-6	TRBD2	TRBJ2-1	once	TGTGCCAGCAGCCTGGGCGGGAGTCTCTACAATGAGCAGTTCTTC	CASSLGGSLYNEQFF
TRBV30	TRBD1	TRBJ1-6	-	TGTGCCTCACACTGGACAGGGCACCGTTCACCCCTCCACTTT	CASHWTGHRSPLHF
TRBV4-1	TRBD1	TRBJ1-2	-	TGCGCCAGCAGCCAAGCCGGGACAGGGATTAGTGGCTACACCTTC	CASSQAGTGISGYTF